A selection of T cell receptor beta chains follows, all from one sample in a study of control samples from healthy donors and cancer patients. Clones were sequenced by immunoSEQ multiplex PCR, and TCRdb holds only the in-frame ones, with some missing. This sample's table reports roughly 200,000 clones. The specimen sequenced was blood. These receptors were obtained from a woman in her 30s in good health. Each CDR3 is given with its conserved first and last residue. D genes are given only for firm matches.

DNA: TGTGCCAGTTGGACAGGGCCGGGTAATTCACCCCTCCACTTT; CDR3: CASWTGPGNSPLHF; J: TRBJ1-6; V: TRBV27; D: TRBD1
DNA: TGTGCCTGGAGTTGGGACTATGGCTACACCTTC; CDR3: CAWSWDYGYTF; J: TRBJ1-2; V: TRBV30; D: -
DNA: TGTGCCAGCTCACCACCTGGGGGAGGCAGGACAGATACGCAGTATTTT; CDR3: CASSPPGGGRTDTQYF; J: TRBJ2-3; V: TRBV18; D: -
DNA: TGTGCCAGCAGTTACGAGGGAGGGAACGCCTACGAGCAGTACTTC; CDR3: CASSYEGGNAYEQYF; J: TRBJ2-7; V: TRBV6-5; D: TRBD2
DNA: TGTGCCAGCAGTGAGGGAGGGGGCAGTTCCTACGAGCAGTACTTC; CDR3: CASSEGGGSSYEQYF; J: TRBJ2-7; V: TRBV2; D: -
DNA: TGTGCCAGCAGCTTCCCCGGGACAGGGAGCTCTGGAAACACCATATATTTT; CDR3: CASSFPGTGSSGNTIYF; J: TRBJ1-3; V: TRBV7-9; D: TRBD1
DNA: TGTGCCAGCAGCTTTATACCAGGGGGCCACGAGCAGTACTTC; CDR3: CASSFIPGGHEQYF; J: TRBJ2-7; V: TRBV7-9; D: TRBD1
DNA: TGCGCCAGCAGTGAGCCGACAGTTCTATACTATGGCTACACCTTC; CDR3: CASSEPTVLYYGYTF; J: TRBJ1-2; V: TRBV10-2; D: -
DNA: TGTGCCAGCAGTTTTCTCGGGATAGCTAGCAATCAGCCCCAGCATTTT; CDR3: CASSFLGIASNQPQHF; J: TRBJ1-5; V: TRBV28; D: -
DNA: TGTGCCAGCAGTGAAGCGGACAGGCGCACGCGGGCTTTCTTT; CDR3: CASSEADRRTRAFF; J: TRBJ1-1; V: TRBV6-1; D: TRBD1
DNA: TGCGCCAGCAGCCCGATTTGGGGGGGCGGTGACACTGAAGCTTTCTTT; CDR3: CASSPIWGGGDTEAFF; J: TRBJ1-1; V: TRBV4-1; D: -
DNA: TGTGCCACTAGGACAGGGGGCTTCTACGAGCAGTACTTC; CDR3: CATRTGGFYEQYF; J: TRBJ2-7; V: TRBV6-4; D: TRBD1
DNA: TGTGCCAGCAGTTTAGGTTTGGGCTCACCCCTCCACTTT; CDR3: CASSLGLGSPLHF; J: TRBJ1-6; V: TRBV28; D: -
DNA: TGTGCCAGCAGTTCCGTAGTGGGTGAAGCTTTCTTT; CDR3: CASSSVVGEAFF; J: TRBJ1-1; V: TRBV6-6; D: -
DNA: TGCGCCAGCAGCCACAGGGCCGCCCTTATTAATACGCAGTATTTT; CDR3: CASSHRAALINTQYF; J: TRBJ2-3; V: TRBV4-1; D: -
DNA: TGCGCCACCGATACGAGGGAAAATCAGCCCCAGCATTTT; CDR3: CATDTRENQPQHF; J: TRBJ1-5; V: TRBV10-2; D: -
DNA: TGTGCCAGCAGCTTGGTTGCAGGGGTCTCTGGAAACACCATATATTTT; CDR3: CASSLVAGVSGNTIYF; J: TRBJ1-3; V: TRBV5-5; D: -
DNA: TGTGCCAGCAGCCAAAAGGGGGGACAGGTGTCCTACGAGCAGTACTTC; CDR3: CASSQKGGQVSYEQYF; J: TRBJ2-7; V: TRBV5-5; D: TRBD1
DNA: TGTGCCAGCAGCCCCCGGGGCCCGCAAAGGTCACCCCTCCACTTT; CDR3: CASSPRGPQRSPLHF; J: TRBJ1-6; V: TRBV7-2; D: -
DNA: TGCGCCAGCAGCTGGCCGGACAGGGGATTGGACAATGAGCAGTTCTTC; CDR3: CASSWPDRGLDNEQFF; J: TRBJ2-1; V: TRBV5-1; D: TRBD1
DNA: TGTGCCAGTAGTTCCGGGACCCCGGAGGGGAGGCCCCAGCATTTT; CDR3: CASSSGTPEGRPQHF; J: TRBJ1-5; V: TRBV19; D: -
DNA: TGTGCCAGCAGTTCGGGGGTCTCTGGGGCCAACGTCCTGACTTTC; CDR3: CASSSGVSGANVLTF; J: TRBJ2-6; V: TRBV9; D: -
DNA: TGCGCCAGCAGCCAAGATCCCACAAGCACTGAAGCTTTCTTT; CDR3: CASSQDPTSTEAFF; J: TRBJ1-1; V: TRBV4-3; D: -
DNA: TGTGCCAGCAGCTTAGTACGTGTCGGTCCCCCGCAGGGAAACACCATATATTTT; CDR3: CASSLVRVGPPQGNTIYF; J: TRBJ1-3; V: TRBV7-2; D: -
DNA: TGTGCCAGCAGCGTATCGACAAGCTCCTACAATGAGCAGTTCTTC; CDR3: CASSVSTSSYNEQFF; J: TRBJ2-1; V: TRBV9; D: -
DNA: TGTGCCAGCAGTCGTACCCTCGGGGTCCGCTATGGCTACACCTTC; CDR3: CASSRTLGVRYGYTF; J: TRBJ1-2; V: TRBV28; D: -
DNA: TGCAGTGCTAGACCTGAAGCCCCCGACTTT; CDR3: CSARPEAPDF; J: TRBJ1-6; V: TRBV20-1; D: -
DNA: TGCAGCGTTGAAGGTGGGGATGAAAAACTGTTTTTT; CDR3: CSVEGGDEKLFF; J: TRBJ1-4; V: TRBV29-1; D: -
DNA: TGTGCCAGCAGCGGCACCGGGACGCTGGACTATGGCTACACCTTC; CDR3: CASSGTGTLDYGYTF; J: TRBJ1-2; V: TRBV7-9; D: -
DNA: TGTGCCAGCCGCCTCACTGGGACAGCCTCTGGCTACACCTTC; CDR3: CASRLTGTASGYTF; J: TRBJ1-2; V: TRBV28; D: TRBD1
DNA: TGTGCCAGCAGTCGGGGGACAACGGGACCCTACGAGCAGTACTTC; CDR3: CASSRGTTGPYEQYF; J: TRBJ2-7; V: TRBV2; D: -
DNA: TGTGCCGTCGGGAGCTACGAGCAGTACTTC; CDR3: CAVGSYEQYF; J: TRBJ2-7; V: TRBV28; D: -
DNA: TGTGCCACCAGTGATTCGGTAGGCAGAGGCGGCTATGGCTACACCTTC; CDR3: CATSDSVGRGGYGYTF; J: TRBJ1-2; V: TRBV24-1; D: -
DNA: TGTGCCAGCAGTAGACAGGTTATTGGTTCTTCCAATGAGCAGTTCTTC; CDR3: CASSRQVIGSSNEQFF; J: TRBJ2-1; V: TRBV9; D: -
DNA: TGTGCCAGCAGCTTGGCGGGGGCCCAAGAGACCCAGTACTTC; CDR3: CASSLAGAQETQYF; J: TRBJ2-5; V: TRBV7-2; D: -
DNA: TGTGCCATCAGTGGACAGGGCACAGATACGCAGTATTTT; CDR3: CAISGQGTDTQYF; J: TRBJ2-3; V: TRBV10-3; D: -
DNA: TGTGCCAGCAGCCGAACAGGGGGTCTCAATCAGCCCCAGCATTTT; CDR3: CASSRTGGLNQPQHF; J: TRBJ1-5; V: TRBV7-9; D: TRBD1
DNA: TGTGCCACCAGCCCTCGGTCTGGAAACACCATATATTTT; CDR3: CATSPRSGNTIYF; J: TRBJ1-3; V: TRBV15; D: -
DNA: TGTGCCAGCAGTCCACGGGGCCGAGGCTCTGGCGAGCAGTACTTC; CDR3: CASSPRGRGSGEQYF; J: TRBJ2-7; V: TRBV28; D: -
DNA: TGTGCCAGCAGCCCAAGGGGAGTAGGAGAGACCCAGTACTTC; CDR3: CASSPRGVGETQYF; J: TRBJ2-5; V: TRBV7-9; D: -
DNA: TGTGCCAGCAGCTTTGACCAGGGATACTATGGCTACACCTTC; CDR3: CASSFDQGYYGYTF; J: TRBJ1-2; V: TRBV7-9; D: -
DNA: TGTGCCAGCAGCTCTTTTGGGAGGACTGAAGCTTTCTTT; CDR3: CASSSFGRTEAFF; J: TRBJ1-1; V: TRBV5-4; D: -